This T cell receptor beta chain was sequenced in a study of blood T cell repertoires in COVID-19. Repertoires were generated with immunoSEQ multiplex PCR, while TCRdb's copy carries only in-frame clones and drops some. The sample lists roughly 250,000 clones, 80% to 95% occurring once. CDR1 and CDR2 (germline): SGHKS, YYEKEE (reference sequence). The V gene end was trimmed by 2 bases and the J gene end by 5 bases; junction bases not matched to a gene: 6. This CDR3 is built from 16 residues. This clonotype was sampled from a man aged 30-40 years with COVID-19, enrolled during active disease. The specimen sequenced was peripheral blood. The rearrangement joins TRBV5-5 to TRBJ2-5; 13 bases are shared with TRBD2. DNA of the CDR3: TGTGCCAGCAGCTTCTGGGGACTAGCGGGGTCGGAGACCCAGTACTTC. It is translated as CASSFWGLAGSETQYF.